This T cell receptor beta chain was recorded in a study of cytomegalovirus exposure and HLA in healthy donors. Whole-study findings and limits: Many donors shared some public TCRs, even though most TCR sequences were rare. In vitro data verified a few CMV-associated chains as specific for CMV antigens.

The germline V and J ends were trimmed by 11 bases and 4 bases, with 8 bases remaining between them. The CDR3 covers 10 residues. Comments on this clone: Its antigen is undetermined.

The PCR employed 60 Vbeta primers together with 13 Jbeta primers. This table comes from immunoSEQ multiplex PCR, and its TCRdb copy is limited to in-frame clones, with some not included. Seen here are about 160,000 clones, 70% to 90% observed once, and the top ten hold more than 2%. This chain uses TRBV23-1 with TRBJ1-1, with D unresolved. TRBV23-1 counts as an open reading frame of uncertain function. This receptor was identified in a man aged 18 to 30 in good health and CMV-seropositive. The specimen was PBMCs. The CDR3 DNA follows: TGCGCCCAGATACCCACTGAAGCTTTCTTT. Translation gives CAQIPTEAFF.